This T cell receptor beta chain was recovered during a study of cytomegalovirus exposure and HLA in healthy donors. Trimming took 4 bases from V and 7 from J; bases not matched to a gene: 8. CDR1 and CDR2 from the germline V gene are SGHTS and YDEGEE. The CDR3 is 15 residues long. The PCR used 60 Vbeta and 13 Jbeta primers. Assay: immunoSEQ multiplex PCR; the TCRdb copy retains only in-frame clones and omits some. The sample yields approximately 150,000 clones, 80% seen once. The donors (healthy individuals) were bone marrow donors. The sample taken for sequencing was PBMCs. The chain uses TRBV5-8 and TRBJ2-7, with 13 bases aligning to TRBD2. This TCR was sampled from a man aged 18 to 30 in good health and CMV-seropositive. CDR3 in amino acids: CASSDGTSGAGEQYF. In DNA form, the CDR3 reads TGTGCCAGCAGCGACGGGACTAGCGGGGCGGGGGAGCAGTACTTC.